This TCR beta chain appears in the sequencing data of a study of shared clonotypes between healthy human individuals. This CDR3 region has 17 residues. With 7 bases removed from V and 0 bases from J, the gap between germline ends came to 16 bases. Germline V lookup: CDR1 SEHNR, CDR2 FQNEAQ (reference sequence). TCRdb's table, derived via immunoSEQ multiplex PCR, lists solely in-frame clones and lacks some. The sample lists about 2 million clones, 90% to 95% occurring once. In this sample, this clone turned up a few times. This sequence joins TRBV7-9 and TRBJ1-6; D is perhaps TRBD1 (6 bases). This TCR was recovered from a man between 18 and 29 years old in good health. What was sequenced was naive CD4+ T cells sorted from blood. The subset: CD45RA+ positively selected. The CDR3 loop reads CASTVGVRGSYNSPLHF. The CDR3 DNA is TGTGCCAGCACCGTTGGGGTCAGGGGCTCCTATAATTCACCCCTCCACTTT.